Sequencing of this T cell receptor (beta chain) was carried out in a study of cytomegalovirus exposure and HLA in healthy donors. V was pared by 6 bases and J by 2 bases, with 20 bases of the junction left unmatched. The CDR3 is made up of 19 amino acids. Germline-derived CDR1 and CDR2 are LNHDA and SQIVND (reference sequence). Primers: 60 Vbeta forward and 13 Jbeta reverse. Profiled with immunoSEQ multiplex PCR; TCRdb holds only in-frame clones, not every one. The sample lists 200,000 to 300,000 clones, roughly four fifths occurring once. This clone was found a few times. This chain uses TRBV19 with TRBJ2-3; 7 bases fit TRBD1. The sample consisted of PBMCs. This clonotype was sampled from a woman aged 55 to 70 in good health and CMV-seropositive. The chain's CDR3 is CASSQYLVGQSTITDTQYF. CDR3 nucleotides: TGTGCCAGTAGCCAATATCTAGTGGGACAGAGTACTATCACAGATACGCAGTATTTT.